This T cell receptor beta chain emerged from a study of T-cell reconstitution after alpha-beta-depleted transplantation in children. The TCRbeta library was prepared with unique molecular identifiers. TCRdb reprocessed the PCR reads via MiXCR and lists one record per CDR3 protein. The data hold around 700,000 distinct CDR3 sequences, with over 10% observed a single time. General study results and limits: Certain patients had high TCRbeta diversity at day 60, and it came from recipient T cells and thymic progenitors that survived. Hyperexpanded clones declined; after one year, newly produced T cells mostly supplied diversity. Alpha-beta T cells present about two months after transplant were reported to originate from several hundred expanded graft clones.

The CDR3 has 16 residues. V trimming: 3 bases; J trimming: 2 bases; junction bases outside the gene matches: 11. CDR1 and CDR2 from the germline V gene are SGHRS and YFSETQ. This clonotype appeared a few times. Its antigen is undetermined. The rearrangement links TRBV5-1 to TRBJ2-7; 7 bases line up with TRBD2. The source is a girl aged 2 to 10 with congenital amegakaryocytic thrombocytopenia, due to receive a stem cell transplant. The source was PBMCs, collected before TCRalphabeta/CD19-depleted stem cell transplant. The CDR3 DNA reads TGCGCCAGCAGCTCGGATGCCGGGACTATCACCTACGAGCAGTACTTC. It codes for CASSSDAGTITYEQYF.